The text below deals with one T cell receptor beta chain. The target of this receptor is not known. There are no base qualities to consult, and no much larger clone falls within one base. V is trimmed back by 2 bases and J by 7 bases, and the junction contains 14 bases that no gene match accounts for. The CDR3 covers 20 residues, taking in both the cysteine and the phenylalanine. Only the CDR3 portion is preserved as DNA: 60 bases, with reading frame beginning at the first base. The germline V gene (reference sequence) gives CDR1 as PRHDT and CDR2 as FYEKMQ. These data are taken from a study of shared clonotypes between healthy human individuals (TCRdb year 2020). General notes on the study: The cohort included three men and two women between 18 and 49 years of age. For each donor, CD4 naive and CD4 memory were each run on three plates, CD8 naive on two plates, and CD8 memory on one plate. Blood TCR repertoires of roughly five healthy adults were deeply sequenced to estimate repertoire size and the extent of clonotype sharing between individuals. To increase sequencing depth and limit assay-specific biases, TCR repertoire library preparation and sequencing were carried out by different laboratories using diverse techniques. Leukapheresis yielded between about 0.85 and 10 billion PBMCs per donor. Overall results and qualifications from the work: Compared with non-shared clonotypes, clonotypes shared by all four sorted-subset donors had higher generation probabilities. Based on pairwise subsampling, the degree of clonotype sharing among donors was expected to be affected by sequencing depth. About 4.5% of naive CD4, 3.5% of naive CD8, 2.3% of memory CD4, and less than 0.45% of memory CD8 clonotypes were shared across a handful of donors. Sampling was restricted to blood, and TCR repertoires in tissues likely differ from the TCR repertoires found in blood. Estimated clonotype richness was generally larger for naive than for memory subsets. Because the study included only a small number of donors, the genetic and exposure-history diversity represented was limited. Even with the large sequencing depth, rarefaction of the sorted-subset datasets indicated that sequencing was incomplete.

Using the deep immunoSEQ assay, TCR CDR3 regions were amplified from genomic DNA by multiplex PCR. For each cell subset, the extracted genomic DNA was distributed evenly across all wells of several immunoSEQ 96-well plates, and each plate served as one replicate. For sorted subsets, around 200 ng genomic DNA, equal to some 28,000 T cell genomes, was loaded into each replicate PCR. The purified libraries were quantified using a Qubit 3.0 fluorometer, sized with a Bioanalyzer 2100, and then quantified again using the KAPA Library Quantification kit. Every immunoSEQ 96-well plate was sequenced on a separate single-read 150-cycle Illumina NextSeq 550 flow cell. Under the source paper's analysis protocol: The immunoSEQ output contained only junctional sequences without quality scores, so filtering could not match that applied to full-length reads. To assign V/J genes and CDR3, sequences were annotated using PyIR, a Python wrapper for IgBLAST v1.9, with IMGT germline references. Reads with weak V/J assignments (E-value above 1e-6), missing CDR3, stop codons, out-of-frame junctions, or ambiguous translated residues were removed. V3J clonotypes were defined as sequences sharing the same inferred V gene, J gene, and CDR3 amino acid sequence. To compute the percentage overlap between repertoires, the number of shared unique clonotypes was divided by the size of the smaller repertoire. RTK rarefaction, the Chao1 estimator, and Recon v2.1 estimates of unobserved clonotypes were used to assess repertoire richness. For all TCRbeta clonotypes obtained by the gDNA method from a handful of donors, generation probabilities were computed with OLGA. TCRdb re-hosts the immuneACCESS table, in-frame sequences only. Its copies lack some clones; in the studies checked, an unresolved V gene accounts for under half of them, and the cause for the rest is not known. D and trimming come from the DNA, and the V and J calls and clone size come from that table. For this sample the table gives approximately 2,300,000 clones, of which less than 95% were detected only once. The ten largest clones capture 0.37% of the sample.

Donors were healthy HIV-negative adults with no recently reported acute infections or vaccinations. All donors were Caucasian adults living in Nashville, Tennessee, USA. CD4+ T cells were enriched by magnetic negative selection; naive cells were then positively selected on CD45RA, and the negative fraction formed the memory subset. Blood was collected by leukapheresis, and PBMCs were isolated by Ficoll-Histopaque density gradient centrifugation and then cryopreserved in liquid nitrogen vapor phase. Analytical flow cytometry was used to check the purity and quantity of every magnetically sorted T cell population. Each sorted fraction had its genomic DNA isolated and then quantified by UV absorbance on a Nanodrop 2000c.

The sample taken for sequencing was naive CD4+ T cells from PBMCs. The cell subset or site tag for this specimen amounts to: CD45RA+ positively selected. This TCR was sampled from a man younger than 30 in good health. Some clones in this sample may be carry-over from other donors' samples. Recombination linked TRBV13 to TRBJ2-1; 16 of the junction bases match TRBD2. The nucleotide sequence reads as follows: TGTGCCAGCAGCTTAAAACCGGGACTAGCGGGAGGGCCGGCGTTGAATGAGCAGTTCTTC. This translates into CASSLKPGLAGGPALNEQFF. Joined to the reference TRBV13 and TRBJ2-1 proteins, this CDR3 gives the full variable domain: AAGVIQSPRHLIKEKRETATLKCYPIPRHDTVYWYQQGPGQDPQFLISFYEKMQSDKGSIPDRFSAQQFSDYHSELNMSSLELGDSALYFCASSLKPGLAGGPALNEQFFGPGTRLTVL.